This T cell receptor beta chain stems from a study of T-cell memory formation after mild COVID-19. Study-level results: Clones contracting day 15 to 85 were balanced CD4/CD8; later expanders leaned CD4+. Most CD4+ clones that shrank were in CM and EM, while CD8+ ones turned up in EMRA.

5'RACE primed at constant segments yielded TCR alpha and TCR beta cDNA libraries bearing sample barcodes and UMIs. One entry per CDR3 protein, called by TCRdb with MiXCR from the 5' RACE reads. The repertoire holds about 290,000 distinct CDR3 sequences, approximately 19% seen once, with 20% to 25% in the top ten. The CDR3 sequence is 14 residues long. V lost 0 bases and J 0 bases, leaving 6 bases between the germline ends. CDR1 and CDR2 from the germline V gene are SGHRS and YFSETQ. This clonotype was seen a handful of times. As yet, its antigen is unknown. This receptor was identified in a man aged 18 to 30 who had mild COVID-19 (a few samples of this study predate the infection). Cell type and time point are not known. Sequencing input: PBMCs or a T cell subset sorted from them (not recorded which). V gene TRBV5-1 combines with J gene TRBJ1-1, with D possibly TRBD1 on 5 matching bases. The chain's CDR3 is CASSLGGMNTEAFF. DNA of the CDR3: TGCGCCAGCAGCTTGGGGGGGATGAACACTGAAGCTTTCTTT.